This is a list of T cell receptor beta chains from one sample in a study of T-cell reconstitution after alpha-beta-depleted transplantation in children. One entry per CDR3 protein, called by TCRdb with MiXCR from the PCR reads. The sample consists of approximately 350,000 distinct CDR3 sequences, about a tenth of them appearing once. This material consisted of PBMCs from the stem cell graft donor, taken from the stem cell graft. The receptors were sampled from a human donor who donated a stem cell graft to a child with acute lymphoblastic leukemia. Both conserved end residues are part of each CDR3.

V,CDR3
TRBV24-1,CATSDRLANTGELFF
TRBV15,CATSRDTSIETQYF
TRBV20-1,CSARADTYEQYF
TRBV10-3,CARCGYETQYF
TRBV12-3/TRBV12-4,CASSLGISYEQYF
TRBV11-2,CASEPGAGGPDGELFF
TRBV4-1,CASSQALIEDTQYF
TRBV29-1,CSVEGLASSDTQYF
TRBV4-2,CASSHGDRKNIQYF
TRBV5-1,CASAGAVQGRFYNEQFF
TRBV5-1,CASSQGSGGNTDTQYF
TRBV5-1,CASRPTSHGGDEQFF
TRBV20-1,CSARNGGQETQYF
TRBV12-3/TRBV12-4,CASSFAFRDGYNELFF
TRBV5-1,CASSQRGLAGVLTGELFF
TRBV7-9,CASSSSTGGDSYEQYF
TRBV7-3,CASSLALAGEQFF
TRBV7-2,CASSLNRGDTQYF
TRBV5-4,CASSSQDSYNEQFF
TRBV28,CASSSRTSVEFF
TRBV6-2/TRBV6-3,CASSSLVGGNQPQHF
TRBV9,CASSVGQGPEQYF
TRBV29-1,CSVSERGYEQYF
TRBV27,CASSYGDEQFF
TRBV7-8,CASSLGRTIYGYTF
TRBV5-4,CASSFWTFLTGSGNEQFF
TRBV7-6,CASSFPGIGGTGELFF
TRBV5-1,CASSGRQGGSEAFF
TRBV4-1,CASSHDRGSYEQYF
TRBV24-1,CATSDFPTGDTQYF
TRBV20-1,CSARVVGLAGLYEQYF
TRBV18,CASSHDGINEKLFF
TRBV12-3/TRBV12-4,CASTPPRASGKYNEQFF
TRBV27,CASSLSSGSPNEQFF
TRBV6-1,CASRPQGGSYEQYF
TRBV5-1,CASSLGFGGRSGEQYF
TRBV7-9,CASSLAGQLHTGELFF
TRBV5-5,CASSLGTWQYF
TRBV4-2,CASSQNRAPYEQYF
TRBV4-1,CASSHGGKGEAFF
TRBV7-6,CASSLATSYEQYF
TRBV4-1,CASSQFGGPGAGNNEQFF
TRBV5-1,CASSQGQGATYEQYF
TRBV7-9,CASSLVQRGRTEAFF
TRBV24-1,CATSEGTSGKGINEQFF
TRBV7-9,CASSLALASGANVLTF